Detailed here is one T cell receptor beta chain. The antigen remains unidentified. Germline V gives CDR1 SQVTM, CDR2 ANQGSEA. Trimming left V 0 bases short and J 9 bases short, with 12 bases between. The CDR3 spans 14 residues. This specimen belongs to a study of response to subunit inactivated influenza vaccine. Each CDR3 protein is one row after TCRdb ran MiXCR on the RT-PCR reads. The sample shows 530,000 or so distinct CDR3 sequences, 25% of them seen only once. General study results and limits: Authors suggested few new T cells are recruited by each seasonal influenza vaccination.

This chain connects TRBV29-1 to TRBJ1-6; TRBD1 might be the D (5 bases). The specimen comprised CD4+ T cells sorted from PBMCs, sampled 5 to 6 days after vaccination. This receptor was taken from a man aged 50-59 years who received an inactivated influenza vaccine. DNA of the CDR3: TGCAGCGTTGAAGAAGGGCAGGGCGGTTCACCCCTCCACTTT. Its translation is CSVEEGQGGSPLHF.